The T cell receptor (beta chain) described here comes from a study of blood T cells in healthy people across ages. Study information: Using template switching, researchers captured about one barcoded beta molecule for each two T cells. The study's findings and limits: Across the age range, TCR beta diversity per million T cells fell in a roughly linear way. Estimates of total diversity, which came from one million sequenced T cells, were considered to be underestimates.

Donors were systemically healthy Caucasian individuals from Russia aged roughly 6 to 100 years. A J-beta primer mix and a sample-barcoded 5' primer were used in a second PCR of about 7 to 12 cycles. TCRdb re-analysed the 5' RACE reads in MiXCR, keeping a single row per CDR3 protein. The table lists about 810,000 distinct CDR3 sequences, around 36% of them singletons. This clonotype was recorded at least ten times. What it recognizes is unknown. Germline CDR1 reads MGHRA; CDR2 reads YSYEKL. The CDR3 is made up of 13 amino acids. Trimming took off 4 bases at V and 4 bases at J, with 10 bases between the two ends.

The TCR originated in a man aged 18 to 29 in good health. The sample taken for sequencing was blood. The V gene is TRBV4-1, the J gene TRBJ2-5; D possibly corresponds to TRBD2 (5 bases). The CDR3 DNA reads as TGCGCCAGCAGCCCCGGGGTCGGAGAGACCCAGTACTTC. Translated: CASSPGVGETQYF.